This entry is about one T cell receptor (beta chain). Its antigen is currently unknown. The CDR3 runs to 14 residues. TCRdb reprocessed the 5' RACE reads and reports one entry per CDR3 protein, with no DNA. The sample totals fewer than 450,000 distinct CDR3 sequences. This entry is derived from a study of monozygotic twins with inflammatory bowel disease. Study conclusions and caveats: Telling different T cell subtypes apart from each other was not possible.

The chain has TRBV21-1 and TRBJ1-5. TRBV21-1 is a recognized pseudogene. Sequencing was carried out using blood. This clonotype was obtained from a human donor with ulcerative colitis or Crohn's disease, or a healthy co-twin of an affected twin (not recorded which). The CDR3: CASSKGFSNQPQHF.